The next 19 T cell receptor beta chains were all read from a single sample in a study of graft-versus-host responses after intestinal transplantation. Their antigen targets remain unknown. Clones were read by immunoSEQ multiplex PCR, and TCRdb kept only the in-frame ones, dropping some. Among about 120,000 clones listed, 75% to 95% were seen once. The input for sequencing was unstimulated CD4+ T cells sorted from spleen or lymph node cells, taken before intestinal transplant. The receptors were sampled from a human donor who received an intestinal transplant.

The chain carries TRBV14 and TRBJ2-1; TRBD1 might be the D (6 bases). The V gene lost 3 bases and the J gene lost 9 bases, with 12 bases spanning the gap. This CDR3 contains 13 residues. Germline V lookup: CDR1 SGHDN, CDR2 FVKESK. DNA of the CDR3: TGTGCCAGCAGCCAGGATAGGGGGACTGAGCAGTTCTTC. It yields the protein CASSQDRGTEQFF. The full variable domain, completed using reference TRBV14 and TRBJ2-1, is EAGVTQFPSHSVIEKGQTVTLRCDPISGHDNLYWYRRVMGKEIKFLLHFVKESKQDESGMPNNRFLAERTGGTYSTLKVQPAELEDSGVYFCASSQDRGTEQFFGPGTRLTVL.

This chain joins TRBV5-6 and TRBJ1-5; the match to TRBD1 covers 7 bases. Germline CDR1 SGHDT, CDR2 YYEEEE. This CDR3 spans 17 amino acids. After removal of 2 bases from V and 2 bases from J, the junction contained 10 bases not matched to a gene. DNA of the CDR3: TGTGCCAGCAGCTTTTACAGGGGAGGAGAGCGCAATCAGCCCCAGCATTTT. Translated: CASSFYRGGERNQPQHF.

J is TRBJ2-7 and V is TRBV5-5; D ambiguous. With 4 bases removed from V and 0 bases from J, the gap between germline ends came to 11 bases. This CDR3 has 14 residues. CDR1 is SGHKS and CDR2 is YYEKEE in the germline V gene (reference sequence). CDR3 DNA sequence: TGTGCCAGCAGCCACGGGTGGAGCTCCTACGAGCAGTACTTC. It is translated as CASSHGWSSYEQYF.

This chain connects TRBV6-1 to TRBJ2-1, with D maybe TRBD1 (6 bases). Deletions cut 3 bases from V and 4 bases from J, with 13 bases between. Per the germline V gene, CDR1 is MNHNS and CDR2 is SASEGT. The CDR3 is 15 amino acids. Here the CDR3 reads CASSDLGQMYNEQFF. The CDR3 DNA reads as TGTGCCAGCAGTGACCTTGGACAGATGTACAATGAGCAGTTCTTC.

The chain recombines TRBV5-6 with TRBJ2-5; TRBD1 matches at 8 bases. This CDR3 region has 16 residues. With V trimmed by 3 bases and J by 4 bases, 11 bases remained unmatched. Germline values: CDR1 SGHDT, CDR2 YYEEEE. CDR3 loop: CASSWGQVVLGETQYF. The CDR3 nucleotides are TGTGCCAGCAGCTGGGGACAGGTTGTCTTAGGAGAGACCCAGTACTTC.

The chain combines TRBV6-5 with TRBJ2-2; possible D gene TRBD2, 5 bases. This CDR3 comprises 14 residues. Germline V gene lookup returns CDR1 MNHEY and CDR2 SVGAGI. The V and J ends lost 0 bases and 7 bases respectively, with 9 bases between them. The CDR3 DNA follows: TGTGCCAGCAGTTACTCTGGGAGAGGCGGGGAGCTGTTTTTT. Protein: CASSYSGRGGELFF.

V and J are TRBV6-1 and TRBJ1-4; 9 bases fit TRBD1. The V and J ends lost 6 bases and 3 bases, in that order; junction bases with no gene match: 5. Per the germline V gene, CDR1 is MNHNS and CDR2 is SASEGT. The CDR3 consists of 15 residues. DNA of the CDR3: TGTGCCAGCAGGACGGGACAGGGTTCTAATGAAAAACTGTTTTTT. Translation gives CASRTGQGSNEKLFF.

This clone was observed once. The chain joins TRBV2 to TRBJ2-3; perhaps TRBD2 as D (6 bases). Germline-derived CDR1 and CDR2 are SNHLY and FYNNEI. This CDR3 spans 12 amino acids. V was pared by 11 bases and J by 7 bases, with 16 bases between. CDR3 DNA sequence: TGTGCCGGCGACCGGGAGTCTCATACGCAGTATTTT. Protein sequence: CAGDRESHTQYF.

This chain connects TRBV5-1 to TRBJ2-5; D is unresolved. This CDR3 region has 16 residues. V dropped 0 bases and J dropped 5 bases, with 17 bases sitting between them. Germline loops: CDR1 SGHRS, CDR2 YFSETQ. DNA for the CDR3: TGCGCCAGCAGCTTGGGGCAGGTCTTAGTTGTGGAGACCCAGTACTTC. It is translated as CASSLGQVLVVETQYF.

The chain joins TRBV2 to TRBJ2-7; 7 bases are shared with TRBD1. The V gene end was trimmed by 6 bases and the J gene end by 2 bases; junction bases not matched to a gene: 4. Germline CDR1 is SNHLY and CDR2 is FYNNEI. CDR3 size: 13 residues. The CDR3 nucleotides are TGTGCCAGCAGAGGGGACAGACCCTACGAGCAGTACTTC. Its translation: CASRGDRPYEQYF.

V usage is TRBV5-6 and J usage is TRBJ2-7; D is perhaps TRBD2 (6 bases). The germline V gene has CDR1 SGHDT and CDR2 YYEEEE. CDR3 length: 14 amino acids. Trimming cost V 4 bases and J 7 bases, with 18 bases left between them. Here the CDR3 DNA reads TGTGCCAGCAGCCGGTGGGAGGCCCGGCGGGAGCAGTACTTC. Its translation: CASSRWEARREQYF.

The chain links TRBV5-5 to TRBJ1-2; D gene unclear. Between the trimmed V and J ends, which lost 0 bases and 0 bases, there was a span of 3 bases. The length of the CDR3 is 13 residues. The germline V gene encodes CDR1 SGHKS and CDR2 YYEKEE (reference sequence). As DNA, the CDR3 is TGTGCCAGCAGCTTGGACTCTAACTATGGCTACACCTTC. The encoded protein is CASSLDSNYGYTF.

The rearrangement links TRBV5-4 to TRBJ1-2, with a possible D match to TRBD1 (5 bases). Germline CDR1 is SGHNT and CDR2 is YYREEE (reference sequence). CDR3 length: 15 residues. The germline V and J ends were trimmed by 5 bases and 5 bases, with 19 bases remaining between them. The CDR3 DNA follows: TGTGCCAGCAGTCCAGGGCCGGGCTCCCCTTATGGCTACACCTTC. It translates to CASSPGPGSPYGYTF.

The CDR3 protein is CASSLASRNQPQHF. In DNA, the CDR3 is TGTGCCAGCAGCTTAGCGTCGAGGAACCAGCCCCAGCATTTT. The genes are TRBV7-9 and TRBJ1-5, with D uncertain. The CDR3 runs 14 residues. V lost 0 bases to trimming and J lost 7 bases, with 10 bases between them. Germline V gives CDR1 SEHNR, CDR2 FQNEAQ (reference sequence).

This clone was seen more than once but under ten times. V usage is TRBV2 and J usage is TRBJ2-7; D not resolved. The CDR3 consists of 13 residues. CDR1 and CDR2 (germline): SNHLY, FYNNEI. With 3 bases removed from V and 3 bases from J, the gap between germline ends came to 9 bases. This CDR3 reads CASSDLLVYEQYF. In nucleotides, the CDR3 is TGTGCCAGCAGTGACCTCCTAGTCTACGAGCAGTACTTC. Full variable domain (rest looked up from reference TRBV2 and TRBJ2-7): EPEVTQTPSHQVTQMGQEVILRCVPISNHLYFYWYRQILGQKVEFLVSFYNNEISEKSEIFDDQFSVERPDGSNFTLKIRSTKLEDSAMYFCASSDLLVYEQYFGPGTRLTVT.

The V and J genes are TRBV6-5 and TRBJ1-2; D uncertain. The CDR3 has 14 residues. V was pared by 0 bases and J by 4 bases, with 9 bases between. Germline lookup yields CDR1 MNHEY and CDR2 SVGAGI. The CDR3 reads CASSYSRLSYGYTF. The CDR3 DNA is TGTGCCAGCAGTTACTCGAGATTGAGCTATGGCTACACCTTC.

The gene calls are TRBV9 and TRBJ2-1, with 9 bases matching TRBD2. Germline assignment: CDR1 SGDLS and CDR2 YYNGEE. V gave up 0 bases and J gave up 10 bases; unmatched junction bases: 8. This CDR3 is 15 amino acids long. CDR3 DNA: TGTGCCAGCAGCGTAGGTCTAGCGGGGTTAGGGGAGCAGTTCTTC. Translated: CASSVGLAGLGEQFF.

The chain carries TRBV28 and TRBJ1-4, with D possibly TRBD1 on 6 matching bases. Germline V CDR1 and CDR2: MDHEN, SYDVKM. There are 15 residues in the CDR3. V was shortened by 6 bases and J by 12 bases, with 23 bases between the two germline ends. The CDR3 coding sequence is TGTGCCAGCAGCCTACAGGGTTCCCTTGCGAGGGAACTGTTTTTT. This codes for CASSLQGSLARELFF.

The CDR3 reads CASSPGGYYEQYF. The DNA of the CDR3 is TGTGCCAGCAGTCCAGGGGGCTACTACGAGCAGTACTTC. J is TRBJ2-7 and V is TRBV6-5, with 8 bases that match TRBD1. This CDR3 is built from 13 residues. Germline values: CDR1 MNHEY, CDR2 SVGAGI. With 5 bases clipped from V and 3 bases from J, the junction kept 3 bases outside the gene matches.